Below are 8 T cell receptor beta chains sequenced from a single sample in a study of blood T cell repertoires in COVID-19. Data came from immunoSEQ multiplex PCR; TCRdb stores just in-frame clones and leaves some out. The sample yields roughly 400,000 clones, roughly 90% seen once. Sequencing was performed on PBMCs or T cells enriched from blood (not recorded which). The receptors derive from a woman in her 30s who had recovered from COVID-19.

The chain couples TRBV4-1 to TRBJ2-7; tentative D call: TRBD1 (6 bases). CDR3 size: 12 residues. Trimming removed 3 bases from V and 4 bases from J, with 7 bases in between. Germline V gene data show CDR1 as MGHRA and CDR2 as YSYEKL. The CDR3 sequence: CASSHGTYEQYF. The CDR3 region has the DNA TGCGCCAGCAGCCACGGGACATACGAGCAGTACTTC.

V and J are TRBV5-1 and TRBJ2-1, with 10 bases that match TRBD2. Germline V gene lookup returns CDR1 SGHRS and CDR2 YFSETQ. The CDR3 covers 13 residues. J lost 9 bases, V lost 4 bases, and 4 bases had no gene match. CDR3: CASSLAGAGEQFF. CDR3 sequence (DNA): TGCGCCAGCAGCCTAGCGGGAGCTGGTGAGCAGTTCTTC.

The genes are TRBV7-9 and TRBJ2-3; 11 bases fit TRBD2. The V segment lost 6 bases and the J segment 1 base; nucleotides outside the gene matches: 6. The CDR3 totals 16 residues. Germline CDR1 reads SEHNR; CDR2 reads FQNEAQ (reference sequence). The CDR3 coding sequence is TGTGCCAGCAGACCTAGACTAGCGGGACGCACAGATACGCAGTATTTT. It codes for CASRPRLAGRTDTQYF.

This chain uses TRBV6-5 with TRBJ1-5; D uncertain. CDR1 and CDR2 from the germline V gene are MNHEY and SVGAGI. This CDR3 spans 15 amino acids. Trimming removed 5 bases from V and 1 base from J, with 12 bases in between. CDR3 nucleotide sequence: TGTGCCAGCAGTCCTCCGGGAGGGAGCAATCAGCCCCAGCATTTT. Translating gives CASSPPGGSNQPQHF.

This clone is a singleton in its sample. CDR3 DNA sequence: TGTGCCAGCAGCGTGGGACTAGCGGGATTGACCGGGGAGCTGTTTTTT. Encoded protein: CASSVGLAGLTGELFF. The chain links TRBV9 to TRBJ2-2, with TRBD2 identical over 13 bases. V trimming: 2 bases; J trimming: 5 bases; junction bases outside the gene matches: 3. Germline assignment: CDR1 SGDLS and CDR2 YYNGEE. The CDR3 length is 16 residues.

The chain carries TRBV27 and TRBJ2-7; D is undetermined. This CDR3 has 13 residues. The ends were cut back, 4 bases at V and 2 bases at J, with 9 bases in the middle. The germline CDR1 and CDR2 sequences are MNHEY and SMNVEV (reference sequence). CDR3 amino acids: CASSSPRTYEQYF. The DNA of the CDR3 is TGTGCCAGCAGTTCCCCTAGGACCTACGAGCAGTACTTC.

The chain couples TRBV9 to TRBJ1-4, with 7 nucleotides matching TRBD1. The CDR3 runs to 17 residues. With 3 bases clipped from V and 7 bases from J, the junction kept 15 bases outside the gene matches. From germline, CDR1 is SGDLS and CDR2 YYNGEE. CDR3 in DNA: TGTGCCAGCAGCGAGTACGACTCAGGGGGAGCGGGTGAAAAACTGTTTTTT. The encoded protein is CASSEYDSGGAGEKLFF.

The V call is TRBV12-5, the J call TRBJ1-1; D not certain. Per germline, CDR1 LGHNT and CDR2 FRNRAP. Trimming stripped 3 bases from V and 4 bases from J, with 15 bases between. This CDR3 has 15 residues. Here the CDR3 reads CASGLYDTGSTEAFF. The CDR3 DNA sequence: TGTGCTAGTGGTTTATACGACACGGGGAGCACTGAAGCTTTCTTT.